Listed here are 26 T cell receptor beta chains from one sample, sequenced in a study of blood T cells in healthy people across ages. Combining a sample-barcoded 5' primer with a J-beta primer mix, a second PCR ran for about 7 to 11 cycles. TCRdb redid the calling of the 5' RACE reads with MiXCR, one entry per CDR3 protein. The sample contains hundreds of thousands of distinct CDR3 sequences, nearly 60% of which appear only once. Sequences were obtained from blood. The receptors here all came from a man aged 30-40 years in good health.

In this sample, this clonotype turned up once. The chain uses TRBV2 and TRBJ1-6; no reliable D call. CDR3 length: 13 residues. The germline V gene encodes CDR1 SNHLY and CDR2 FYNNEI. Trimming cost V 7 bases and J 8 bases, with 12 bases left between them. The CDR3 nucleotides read TGTGCCAGCAAGCCGGCAGCCTATTCACCCCTCCACTTT. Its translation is CASKPAAYSPLHF.

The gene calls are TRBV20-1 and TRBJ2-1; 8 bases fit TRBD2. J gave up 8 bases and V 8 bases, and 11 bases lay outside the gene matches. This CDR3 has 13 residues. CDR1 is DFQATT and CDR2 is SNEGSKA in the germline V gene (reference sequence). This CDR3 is CSLAGHLRDEQFF. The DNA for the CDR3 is TGCAGTTTAGCGGGACACCTAAGGGATGAGCAGTTCTTC.

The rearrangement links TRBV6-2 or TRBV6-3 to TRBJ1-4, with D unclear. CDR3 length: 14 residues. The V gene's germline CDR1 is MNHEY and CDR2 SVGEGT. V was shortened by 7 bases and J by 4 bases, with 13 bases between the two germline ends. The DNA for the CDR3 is TGTGCCAGCACCTACGCCTCACGTAATGAAAAACTGTTTTTT. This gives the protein CASTYASRNEKLFF.

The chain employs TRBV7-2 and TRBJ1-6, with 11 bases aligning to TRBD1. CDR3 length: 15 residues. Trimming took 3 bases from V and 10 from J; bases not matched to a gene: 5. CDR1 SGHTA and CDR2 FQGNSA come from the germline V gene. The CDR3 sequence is CASSFTGTGGSPLHF. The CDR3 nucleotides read TGTGCCAGCAGCTTCACCGGGACAGGGGGATCACCCCTCCACTTT.

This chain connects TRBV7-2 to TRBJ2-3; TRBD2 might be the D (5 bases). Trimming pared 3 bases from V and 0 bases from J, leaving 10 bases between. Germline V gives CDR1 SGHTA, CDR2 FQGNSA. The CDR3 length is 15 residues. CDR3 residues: CASSLDFTSTDTQYF. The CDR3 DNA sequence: TGTGCCAGCAGCTTGGACTTCACTAGCACAGATACGCAGTATTTT.

The CDR3 loop reads CASSLGLAGEQSRYF. In DNA, the CDR3 is TGTGCCAGCAGCCTCGGACTAGCGGGAGAACAATCCCGGTACTTC. This chain joins TRBV3-1 and TRBJ2-5, with 13 nucleotides matching TRBD2. V dropped 4 bases and J dropped 13; count of bases not matched to a gene: 12. There are 15 residues in the CDR3. The germline CDR1 and CDR2 sequences are LGHDT and YNNKEL (reference sequence).

CDR3 coding DNA: TGTGCCAGCAGTGTCACCCTGGGGGGGGAGACCCAGTACTTC. It encodes CASSVTLGGETQYF. The chain couples TRBV28 to TRBJ2-4, with 7 bases aligning to TRBD2. The J call could be wrong; TRBJ2-5 is a better fit for the DNA end. The CDR3 consists of 14 residues. The germline V gene has CDR1 MDHEN and CDR2 SYDVKM.

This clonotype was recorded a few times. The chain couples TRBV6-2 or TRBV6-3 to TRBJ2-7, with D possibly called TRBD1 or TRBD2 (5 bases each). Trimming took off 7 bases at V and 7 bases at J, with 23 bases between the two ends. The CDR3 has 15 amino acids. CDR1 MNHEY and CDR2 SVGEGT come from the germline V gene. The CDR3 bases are TGTGCCAGCATAAAACAGACCGGGACGACTGGGGAGCAGTACTTC. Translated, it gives CASIKQTGTTGEQYF.

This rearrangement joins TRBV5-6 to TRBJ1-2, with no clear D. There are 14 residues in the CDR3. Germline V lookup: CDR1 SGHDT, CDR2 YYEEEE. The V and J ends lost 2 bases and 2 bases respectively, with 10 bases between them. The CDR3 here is CASSFARSNYGYTF. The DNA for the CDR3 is TGTGCCAGCAGCTTTGCCAGGAGCAACTATGGCTACACCTTC.

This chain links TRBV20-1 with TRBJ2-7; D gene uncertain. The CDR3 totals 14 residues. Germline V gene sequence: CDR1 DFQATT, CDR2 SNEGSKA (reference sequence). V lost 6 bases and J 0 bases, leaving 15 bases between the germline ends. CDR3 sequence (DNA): TGCAGTGCCCATAAGTTGGTCACCTCCTACGAGCAGTACTTC. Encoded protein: CSAHKLVTSYEQYF.

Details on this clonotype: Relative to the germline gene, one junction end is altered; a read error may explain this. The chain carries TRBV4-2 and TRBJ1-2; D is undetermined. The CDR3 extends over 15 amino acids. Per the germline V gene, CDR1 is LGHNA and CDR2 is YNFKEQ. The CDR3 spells CASSQKSGWEDGCTF. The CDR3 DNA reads TGTGCCAGCAGCCAAAAATCGGGCTGGGAAGATGGCTGCACCTTC.

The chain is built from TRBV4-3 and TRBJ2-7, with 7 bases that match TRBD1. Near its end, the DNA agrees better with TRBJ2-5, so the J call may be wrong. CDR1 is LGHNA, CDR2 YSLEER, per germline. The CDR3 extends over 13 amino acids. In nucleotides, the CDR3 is TGCGCCAGCAGCCACCTACGACAGGGGACCCAGTACTTC. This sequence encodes CASSHLRQGTQYF.

The CDR3 reads CATSRDRGGELFF. The CDR3 DNA is TGTGCCACCAGCAGAGATAGAGGCGGGGAGCTGTTTTTT. This rearrangement joins TRBV15 to TRBJ2-2; D gene uncertain. Germline V gives CDR1 LNHNV, CDR2 YYDKDF (reference sequence). Trimming pared 0 bases from V and 7 bases from J, leaving 6 bases between. CDR3 length: 13 residues.

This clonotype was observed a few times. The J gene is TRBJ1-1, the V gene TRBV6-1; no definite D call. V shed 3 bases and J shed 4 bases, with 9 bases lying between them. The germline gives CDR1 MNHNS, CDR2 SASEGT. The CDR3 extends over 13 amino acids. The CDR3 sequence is CASSEERITEAFF. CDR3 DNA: TGTGCCAGCAGTGAGGAGCGAATCACTGAAGCTTTCTTT.

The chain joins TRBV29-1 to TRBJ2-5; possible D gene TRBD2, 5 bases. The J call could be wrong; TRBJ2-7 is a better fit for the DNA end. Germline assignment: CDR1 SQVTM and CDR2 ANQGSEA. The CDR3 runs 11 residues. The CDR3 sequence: CSVPGLHEQYF. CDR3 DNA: TGCAGCGTCCCTGGACTTCACGAGCAGTACTTC.

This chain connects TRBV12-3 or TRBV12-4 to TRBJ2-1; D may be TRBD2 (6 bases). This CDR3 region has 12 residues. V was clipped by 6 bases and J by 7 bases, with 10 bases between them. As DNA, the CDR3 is TGTGCCAGCAGACTCGGGGGTAATGAGCAGTTCTTC. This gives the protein CASRLGGNEQFF.

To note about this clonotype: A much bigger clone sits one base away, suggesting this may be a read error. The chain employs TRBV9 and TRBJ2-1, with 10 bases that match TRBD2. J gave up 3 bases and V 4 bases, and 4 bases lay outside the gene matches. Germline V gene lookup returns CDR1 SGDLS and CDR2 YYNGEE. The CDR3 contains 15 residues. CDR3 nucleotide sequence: TGTGCCAGCAGCCCTAGCGGGAGCTACTACAATGAGCAGTTCTTC. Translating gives CASSPSGSYYNEQFF.

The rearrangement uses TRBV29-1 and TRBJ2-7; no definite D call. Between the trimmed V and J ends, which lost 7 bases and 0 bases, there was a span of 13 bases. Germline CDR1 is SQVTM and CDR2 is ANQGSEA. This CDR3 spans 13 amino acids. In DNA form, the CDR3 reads TGCAGCGCTGTACCCCTCAGCTCCTACGAGCAGTACTTC. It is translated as CSAVPLSSYEQYF.

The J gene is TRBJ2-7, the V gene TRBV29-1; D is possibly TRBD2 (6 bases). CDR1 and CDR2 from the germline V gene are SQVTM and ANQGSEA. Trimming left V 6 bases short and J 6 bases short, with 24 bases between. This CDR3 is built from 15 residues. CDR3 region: CSVVRERLSNSEQYF. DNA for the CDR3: TGCAGCGTGGTCCGGGAGCGCCTATCAAATAGCGAGCAGTACTTC.

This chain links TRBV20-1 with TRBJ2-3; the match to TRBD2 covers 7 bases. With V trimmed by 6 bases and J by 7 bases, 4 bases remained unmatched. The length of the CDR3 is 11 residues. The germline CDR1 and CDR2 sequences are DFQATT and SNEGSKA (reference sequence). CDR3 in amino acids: CSAVLANTQYF. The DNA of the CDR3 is TGCAGTGCAGTACTAGCGAATACGCAGTATTTT.

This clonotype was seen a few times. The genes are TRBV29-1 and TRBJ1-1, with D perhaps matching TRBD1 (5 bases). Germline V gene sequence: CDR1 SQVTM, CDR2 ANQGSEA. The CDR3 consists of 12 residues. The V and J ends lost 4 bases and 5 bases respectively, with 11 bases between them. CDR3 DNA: TGCAGCGTTGGGGCAGGGAGGACTGAAGCTTTCTTT. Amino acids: CSVGAGRTEAFF.

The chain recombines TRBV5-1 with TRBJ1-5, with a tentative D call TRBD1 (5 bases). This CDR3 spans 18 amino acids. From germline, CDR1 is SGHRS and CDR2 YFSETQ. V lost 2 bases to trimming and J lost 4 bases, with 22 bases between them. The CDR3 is CASSFTGRVRMVNQPQHF. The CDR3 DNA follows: TGCGCCAGCAGCTTTACAGGTCGGGTCAGAATGGTAAATCAGCCCCAGCATTTT.

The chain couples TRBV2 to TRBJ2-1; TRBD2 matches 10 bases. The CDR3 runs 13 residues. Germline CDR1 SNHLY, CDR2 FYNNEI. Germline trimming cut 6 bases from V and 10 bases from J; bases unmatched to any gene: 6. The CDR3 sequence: CASRGLATREQFF. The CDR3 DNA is TGTGCCAGCAGGGGACTAGCGACTCGGGAGCAGTTCTTC.

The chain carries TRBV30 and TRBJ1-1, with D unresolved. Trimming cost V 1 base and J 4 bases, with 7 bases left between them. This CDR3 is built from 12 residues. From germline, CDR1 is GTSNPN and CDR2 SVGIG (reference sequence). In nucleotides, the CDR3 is TGTGCCTGGAGTGGGGGAGCCACTGAAGCTTTCTTT. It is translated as CAWSGGATEAFF. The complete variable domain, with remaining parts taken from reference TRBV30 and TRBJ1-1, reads SQTIHQWPATLVQPVGSPLSLECTVEGTSNPNLYWYRQAAGRGLQLLFYSVGIGQISSEVPQNLSASRPQDRQFILSSKKLLLSDSGFYLCAWSGGATEAFFGQGTRLTVV.

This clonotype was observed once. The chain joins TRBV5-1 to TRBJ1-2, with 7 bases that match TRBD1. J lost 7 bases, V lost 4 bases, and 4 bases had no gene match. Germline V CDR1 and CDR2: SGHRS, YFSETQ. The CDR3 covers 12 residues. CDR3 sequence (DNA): TGCGCCAGCAGCATGTACAGGGGTGGCTACACCTTC. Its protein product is CASSMYRGGYTF.

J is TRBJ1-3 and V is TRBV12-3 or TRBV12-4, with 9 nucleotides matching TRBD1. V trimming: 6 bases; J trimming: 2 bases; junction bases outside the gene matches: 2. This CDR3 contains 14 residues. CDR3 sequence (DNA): TGTGCCAGCAGGGGGGACAGGGCTGGAAACACCATATATTTT. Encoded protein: CASRGDRAGNTIYF.